This section outlines one TCR beta chain sequence together with its context. What it binds is unknown. The V segment lost 5 bases and the J segment 0 bases; nucleotides outside the gene matches: 7. Germline CDR1 is PRHDT and CDR2 is FYEKMQ (reference sequence). The CDR3 loop spans 16 amino acids. From the 120-subject validation cohort, which was separate from the approximately 700-subject first cohort, the donors were drawn. These data originate in a study of cytomegalovirus exposure and HLA in healthy donors. Study overall: A subsequent analysis stated that the approximately 110 validation repertoires were run on the same platform as the roughly 670 first-cohort repertoires.

Study results and limitations: TCR clusters originating in the first cohort tended to co-occur in the 110 or so validation repertoires, according to a later analysis.

Profiling relied on immunoSEQ multiplex PCR, and the TCRdb table lists in-frame clones only, not all of them. The repertoire holds 250,000 to 350,000 clones, with roughly 90% as singletons. The gene calls are TRBV13 and TRBJ2-5; 9 bases agree with TRBD1. Sequencing was done on a sample of PBMCs. The clonotype was recovered from a woman under 30 in good health and CMV-seronegative. The CDR3 region is CASSTYRGPYQETQYF. The CDR3 nucleotides read TGTGCCAGCAGCACGTACAGGGGGCCCTACCAAGAGACCCAGTACTTC.